These 19 T cell receptor beta chains share one sample of origin, sequenced in a study of shared clonotypes between healthy human individuals. CD45RO-negative cells were positively selected for CCR7, leaving out terminally differentiated effector memory CD45RA+ cells. TCRdb's copy holds only in-frame clones and misses some; the assay was immunoSEQ multiplex PCR. The sample lists some 630,000 clones; about 95% were seen once. Sequencing input: naive CD8+ T cells sorted from blood. The receptors come from a woman in her twenties or thirties in good health.

The CDR3 reads CASSGRDLPYEQYF. Written as DNA, the CDR3 is TGTGCCAGCAGCGGACGGGACCTGCCCTACGAGCAGTACTTC. The chain recombines TRBV7-8 with TRBJ2-7; D is possibly TRBD1 or TRBD2 (5 bases each). Between the trimmed V and J ends, which lost 5 bases and 2 bases, there was a span of 13 bases. This CDR3 comprises 14 residues. Germline V gives CDR1 SGHVS, CDR2 FQNEAQ.

The chain joins TRBV29-1 to TRBJ1-3; no firm D call. There are 12 residues in the CDR3. CDR1 is SQVTM, CDR2 ANQGSEA, per germline. V lost 7 bases and J 6 bases, leaving 13 bases between the germline ends. For the CDR3, the DNA is TGCAGCGGCCAAACCGGGGAAAACACCATATATTTT. It yields the protein CSGQTGENTIYF. The full variable domain, with the rest looked up from reference TRBV29-1 and TRBJ1-3, is SAVISQKPSRDICQRGTSLTIQCQVDSQVTMMFWYRQQPGQSLTLIATANQGSEATYESGFVIDKFPISRPNLTFSTLTVSNMSPEDSSIYLCSGQTGENTIYFGEGSWLTVV.

This clone was counted once. The rearrangement joins TRBV5-1 to TRBJ2-7; 9 bases map to TRBD1. Germline assignment: CDR1 SGHRS and CDR2 YFSETQ. This CDR3 has 14 residues. V lost 5 bases and J lost 2; bases outside the gene matches: 5. The CDR3 region has the DNA TGCGCCAGCAGTACTGGGACAGGGCCCTACGAGCAGTACTTC. Translated, it gives CASSTGTGPYEQYF.

The rearrangement uses TRBV5-4 and TRBJ2-7; 8 positions agree with TRBD2. The CDR3 has 15 residues. CDR1 is SGHNT, CDR2 YYREEE, per germline (reference sequence). After removal of 0 bases from V and 3 bases from J, the junction contained 5 bases not matched to a gene. The CDR3 DNA is TGTGCCAGCAGCTTGGCCGACAGCGGGAGCTACGAGCAGTACTTC. Encoded protein: CASSLADSGSYEQYF.

V is TRBV11-1 and J is TRBJ2-2, with D unresolved. The V end lost 5 bases, the J end lost 7 bases, and 11 bases lay between the germline ends. This CDR3 is built from 13 residues. Germline lookup yields CDR1 SGHAT and CDR2 FQDESV (reference sequence). CDR3 DNA sequence: TGTGCCAGCAGCCGCCTAACAGACGGGGAGCTGTTTTTT. Protein sequence: CASSRLTDGELFF.

The CDR3 sequence is CASSVDRGSAGELFF. CDR3 DNA: TGTGCCAGCAGCGTGGACAGGGGAAGCGCCGGGGAGCTGTTTTTT. The chain employs TRBV9 and TRBJ2-2, with TRBD1 identical over 9 bases. Germline CDR1 and CDR2: SGDLS and YYNGEE. The CDR3 is made up of 15 amino acids. V shed 2 bases and J 6 bases; nucleotides not matched to a gene: 5.

The V gene is TRBV5-4, the J gene TRBJ2-5; TRBD1 or TRBD2 may be the D gene (5 bases each). Germline values: CDR1 SGHNT, CDR2 YYREEE (reference sequence). The germline V and J ends were trimmed by 7 bases and 7 bases, with 23 bases remaining between them. CDR3 length: 15 amino acids. The CDR3, as DNA: TGTGCCAGCCGAGACCTCCGGGACGCCCTCCTGACCCAGTACTTC. Its protein is CASRDLRDALLTQYF.

The chain is built from TRBV6-6 and TRBJ2-7; 7 bases align to TRBD1. The CDR3 runs to 15 residues. The V segment lost 0 bases and the J segment 6 bases; nucleotides outside the gene matches: 8. Germline V gene sequence: CDR1 MNHNY, CDR2 SVGAGI (reference sequence). CDR3 sequence reads: CASSYSNDRVAEQYF. The DNA of the CDR3 is TGTGCCAGCAGTTACTCTAATGACAGGGTGGCCGAGCAGTACTTC.

This chain joins TRBV28 and TRBJ1-2; 8 positions agree with TRBD1. Trimming removed 6 bases from V and 7 bases from J; junction bases left unmatched: 7. Germline loops: CDR1 MDHEN, CDR2 SYDVKM. The CDR3 covers 13 residues. The CDR3 reads CASSPDRAGGYTF. CDR3 nucleotides: TGTGCCAGCAGCCCGGACAGGGCAGGTGGCTACACCTTC.

Comments on this clone: The identical CDR3 is also encoded by other nucleotide sequences in the sample. The chain couples TRBV28 to TRBJ2-7; D is unresolved. Germline CDR1 is MDHEN and CDR2 is SYDVKM. V was trimmed by 5 bases and J by 2 bases, leaving 4 bases between them. The CDR3 consists of 11 residues. The DNA for the CDR3 is TGTGCCAGCAGTCGAGCCTACGAGCAGTACTTC. Protein sequence: CASSRAYEQYF.

This chain links TRBV4-1 with TRBJ2-2, with D perhaps TRBD1 (5 bases). The CDR3 consists of 14 residues. V dropped 7 bases and J dropped 7 bases, with 16 bases sitting between them. Germline CDR1 reads MGHRA; CDR2 reads YSYEKL. The CDR3 protein is CASKRALGVGELFF. CDR3 nucleotide sequence: TGCGCCAGCAAAAGGGCCTTAGGGGTCGGGGAGCTGTTTTTT.

The V and J genes are TRBV14 and TRBJ2-7; D not certain. The V end lost 6 bases, the J end lost 2 bases, and 14 bases lay between the germline ends. The CDR3 totals 14 residues. Germline V CDR1 and CDR2: SGHDN, FVKESK. CDR3 in amino acids: CASSRIGRPYEQYF. For the CDR3, the DNA is TGTGCCAGCAGTAGGATCGGACGACCCTACGAGCAGTACTTC.

The chain combines TRBV5-1 with TRBJ1-4; a possible D gene is TRBD1 (6 bases). From germline, CDR1 is SGHRS and CDR2 YFSETQ. This CDR3 is 14 amino acids long. The germline V and J ends were trimmed by 6 bases and 0 bases, with 9 bases remaining between them. The CDR3 sequence: CASTSGATNEKLFF. The CDR3 DNA reads TGCGCCAGCACTTCAGGGGCAACTAATGAAAAACTGTTTTTT. Full variable domain (outside the CDR3, taken from reference TRBV5-1 and TRBJ1-4): KAGVTQTPRYLIKTRGQQVTLSCSPISGHRSVSWYQQTPGQGLQFLFEYFSETQRNKGNFPGRFSGRQFSNSRSEMNVSTLELGDSALYLCASTSGATNEKLFFGSGTQLSVL.

V is TRBV4-1 and J is TRBJ2-7, with 8 bases aligning to TRBD2. This CDR3 spans 16 amino acids. V dropped 4 bases and J dropped 4; count of bases not matched to a gene: 12. Looked up from germline, CDR1 is MGHRA and CDR2 is YSYEKL. For the CDR3, the DNA is TGCGCCAGCAGCCCGACTCCGGGGACTAGTGGTTACGAGCAGTACTTC. It translates to CASSPTPGTSGYEQYF.

DNA for the CDR3: TGCGCCAGCAGCCAAGTAGGTCTCGGGGACGAGCAGTACTTC. Protein product: CASSQVGLGDEQYF. This chain joins TRBV4-1 and TRBJ2-7; possibly TRBD2 for D (5 bases). Germline CDR1 reads MGHRA; CDR2 reads YSYEKL. Trimming took 1 base from V and 5 from J, leaving 12 bases between them. The CDR3 sequence is 14 residues long.

The chain links TRBV7-9 to TRBJ2-3; D ambiguous. CDR3 size: 13 residues. Germline values: CDR1 SEHNR, CDR2 FQNEAQ (reference sequence). V lost 6 bases to trimming and J lost 3 bases, with 10 bases between them. In nucleotides, the CDR3 is TGTGCCAGCAGGGCAGAACTGACAGATACGCAGTATTTT. The encoded protein is CASRAELTDTQYF. Based on the CDR3 plus reference TRBV7-9 and TRBJ2-3, the full variable domain is DTGVSQNPRHKITKRGQNVTFRCDPISEHNRLYWYRQTLGQGPEFLTYFQNEAQLEKSRLLSDRFSAERPKGSFSTLEIQRTEQGDSAMYLCASRAELTDTQYFGPGTRLTVL.

This clone was seen just once. The chain employs TRBV19 and TRBJ1-5; D unclear. This CDR3 spans 14 amino acids. The V end was cut by 6 bases, the J end by 1 base, with 10 bases between. CDR1 is LNHDA, CDR2 SQIVND, per germline (reference sequence). CDR3: CASRGMDSNQPQHF. The CDR3 DNA is TGTGCCAGTAGGGGAATGGACAGCAATCAGCCCCAGCATTTT. Full variable domain (rest looked up from reference TRBV19 and TRBJ1-5): DGGITQSPKYLFRKEGQNVTLSCEQNLNHDAMYWYRQDPGQGLRLIYYSQIVNDFQKGDIAEGYSVSREKKESFPLTVTSAQKNPTAFYLCASRGMDSNQPQHFGDGTRLSIL.

V gene TRBV9 combines with J gene TRBJ2-1; 7 bases agree with TRBD2. This CDR3 region has 11 residues. V was pared by 5 bases and J by 9 bases, with 2 bases of the junction left unmatched. Germline CDR1 reads SGDLS; CDR2 reads YYNGEE. The CDR3 DNA sequence: TGTGCCAGCAGTGGGAGGGGTGAGCAGTTCTTC. Residues: CASSGRGEQFF.

This rearrangement joins TRBV6-5 to TRBJ2-1; possible D gene TRBD2, 5 bases. V dropped 5 bases and J dropped 3 bases, with 11 bases sitting between them. The CDR3 is made up of 14 amino acids. The germline V gene has CDR1 MNHEY and CDR2 SVGAGI. CDR3 loop: CASSVEESYNEQFF. As DNA, the CDR3 is TGTGCCAGCAGTGTGGAGGAAAGCTACAATGAGCAGTTCTTC.